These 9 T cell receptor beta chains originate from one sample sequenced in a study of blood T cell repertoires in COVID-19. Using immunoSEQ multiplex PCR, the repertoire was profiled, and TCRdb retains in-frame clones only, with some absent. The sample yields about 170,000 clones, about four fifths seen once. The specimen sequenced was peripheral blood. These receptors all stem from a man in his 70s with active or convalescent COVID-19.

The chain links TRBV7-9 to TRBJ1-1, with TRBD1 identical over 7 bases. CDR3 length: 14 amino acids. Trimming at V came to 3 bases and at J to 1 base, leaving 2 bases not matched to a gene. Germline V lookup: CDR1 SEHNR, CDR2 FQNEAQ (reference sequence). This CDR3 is CASSLTGRNTEAFF. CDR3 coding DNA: TGTGCCAGCAGCTTGACAGGGAGGAACACTGAAGCTTTCTTT. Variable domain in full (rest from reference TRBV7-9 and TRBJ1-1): DTGVSQNPRHKITKRGQNVTFRCDPISEHNRLYWYRQTLGQGPEFLTYFQNEAQLEKSRLLSDRFSAERPKGSFSTLEIQRTEQGDSAMYLCASSLTGRNTEAFFGQGTRLTVV.

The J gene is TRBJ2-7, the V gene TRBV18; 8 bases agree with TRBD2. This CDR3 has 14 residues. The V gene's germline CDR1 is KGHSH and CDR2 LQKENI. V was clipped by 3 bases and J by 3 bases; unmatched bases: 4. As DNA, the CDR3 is TGTGCCAGCTCACCGCAGCGGGAGTTCTACGAGCAGTACTTC. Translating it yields CASSPQREFYEQYF.

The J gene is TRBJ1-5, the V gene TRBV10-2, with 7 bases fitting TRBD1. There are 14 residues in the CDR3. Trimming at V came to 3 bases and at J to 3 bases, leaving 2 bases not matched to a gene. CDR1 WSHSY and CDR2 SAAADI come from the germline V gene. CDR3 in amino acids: CASSETGVNQPQHF. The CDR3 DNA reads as TGCGCCAGCAGTGAAACAGGGGTCAATCAGCCCCAGCATTTT.

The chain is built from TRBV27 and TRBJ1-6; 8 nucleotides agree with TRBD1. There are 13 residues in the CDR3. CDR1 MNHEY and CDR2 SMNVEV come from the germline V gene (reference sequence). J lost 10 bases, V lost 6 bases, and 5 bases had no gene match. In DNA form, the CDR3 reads TGTGCCAGCAGAAGACAGGGGCAATCACCCCTCCACTTT. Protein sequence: CASRRQGQSPLHF.

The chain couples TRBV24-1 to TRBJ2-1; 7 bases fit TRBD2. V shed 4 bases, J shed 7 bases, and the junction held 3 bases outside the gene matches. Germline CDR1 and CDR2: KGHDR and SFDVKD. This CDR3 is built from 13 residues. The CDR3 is CATSEPGRNEQFF. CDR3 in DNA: TGTGCCACCAGTGAACCCGGGAGGAATGAGCAGTTCTTC.

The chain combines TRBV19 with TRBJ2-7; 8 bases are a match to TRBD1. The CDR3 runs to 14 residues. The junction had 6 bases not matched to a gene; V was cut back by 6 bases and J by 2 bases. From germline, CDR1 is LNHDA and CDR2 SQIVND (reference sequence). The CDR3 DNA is TGTGCCAGTAGACAGGACAGGGTTCCCTACGAGCAGTACTTC. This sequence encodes CASRQDRVPYEQYF.

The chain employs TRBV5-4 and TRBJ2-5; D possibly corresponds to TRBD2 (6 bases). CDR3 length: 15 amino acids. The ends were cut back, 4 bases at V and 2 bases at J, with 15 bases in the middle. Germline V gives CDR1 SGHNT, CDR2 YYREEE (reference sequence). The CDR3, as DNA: TGTGCCAGCAGCGGGGGGAGCGCATTACAAGAGACCCAGTACTTC. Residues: CASSGGSALQETQYF.

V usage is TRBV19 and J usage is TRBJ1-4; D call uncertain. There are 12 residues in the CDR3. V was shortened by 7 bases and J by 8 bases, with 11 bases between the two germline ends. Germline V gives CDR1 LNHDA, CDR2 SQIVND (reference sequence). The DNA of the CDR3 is TGTGCCAGTATGAGGGTAGGGGAAAAACTGTTTTTT. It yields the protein CASMRVGEKLFF. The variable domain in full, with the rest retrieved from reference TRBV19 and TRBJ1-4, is DGGITQSPKYLFRKEGQNVTLSCEQNLNHDAMYWYRQDPGQGLRLIYYSQIVNDFQKGDIAEGYSVSREKKESFPLTVTSAQKNPTAFYLCASMRVGEKLFFGSGTQLSVL.

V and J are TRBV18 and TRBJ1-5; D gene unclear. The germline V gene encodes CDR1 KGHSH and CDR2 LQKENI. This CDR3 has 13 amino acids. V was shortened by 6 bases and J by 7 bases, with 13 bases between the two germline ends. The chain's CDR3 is CASSPAGGQPQHF. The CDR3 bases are TGTGCCAGCTCCCCCGCGGGCGGGCAGCCCCAGCATTTT.